One and the same sample provided the 5 T cell receptor beta chains below, sequenced in a study of T cell repertoires in cytomegalovirus infection. Using its own MiXCR run on the reads, TCRdb lists one record per CDR3 protein. Altogether approximately 76,000 distinct CDR3 sequences are present, around 3.4% being singletons, with the ten largest covering 4.6%. What was sequenced was PBMCs. The receptors were gathered from a human donor in good health (CMV status not recorded). Some clones in this sample may be carry-over from other donors' samples.

This clonotype was picked up many times. This rearrangement joins TRBV4-1 to TRBJ1-1, with no clear D. The CDR3 has 17 amino acids. Between the trimmed V and J ends, which lost 1 base and 0 bases, there was a span of 15 bases. Germline V CDR1 and CDR2: MGHRA, YSYEKL. The CDR3 here is CASSQGHRIIMNTEAFF. The CDR3 bases are TGCGCCAGCAGCCAAGGACACCGGATCATAATGAACACTGAAGCTTTCTTT.

This clonotype occurred many times. V usage is TRBV7-2 and J usage is TRBJ1-1, with a tentative D call TRBD1 (6 bases). CDR1 is SGHTA, CDR2 FQGNSA, per germline. The CDR3 extends over 15 amino acids. Trimming left V 1 base short and J 3 bases short, with 12 bases between. The CDR3 spells CASSLVGGRDTEAFF. CDR3 bases: TGTGCCAGCAGCTTAGTTGGGGGCCGCGACACTGAAGCTTTCTTT.

This clonotype was seen many times. This chain connects TRBV10-1 to TRBJ2-3; unclear D gene. Germline V gene data show CDR1 as WNHNN and CDR2 as SYGVQD (reference sequence). There are 12 residues in the CDR3. V was pared by 6 bases and J by 6 bases, with 10 bases between. In DNA, the CDR3 is TGCGCCAGCAGACCTGAAAGGGATACGCAGTATTTT. It yields the protein CASRPERDTQYF.

This clonotype was seen many times. The genes are TRBV7-6 and TRBJ1-2; D not resolved. Germline V gene sequence: CDR1 SGHVS, CDR2 FNYEAQ. The CDR3 totals 15 residues. The germline V and J ends were trimmed by 1 base and 3 bases, with 12 bases remaining between them. CDR3 in amino acids: CASSLGKGRDYGYTF. CDR3 nucleotides: TGTGCCAGCAGCTTAGGCAAGGGCCGAGACTATGGCTACACCTTC.

This clonotype was recorded at least ten times. The gene calls are TRBV7-9 and TRBJ1-5, with D perhaps matching TRBD1 (5 bases). Deletions cut 4 bases from V and 2 bases from J, with 21 bases between. This CDR3 is built from 18 residues. Germline V gene lookup returns CDR1 SEHNR and CDR2 FQNEAQ (reference sequence). In DNA form, the CDR3 reads TGTGCCAGCAGCTCGACCGGCTTCGGGGCCGGGGGCAATCAGCCCCAGCATTTT. The encoded protein is CASSSTGFGAGGNQPQHF.